The source of this TCR beta chain is a study of cytomegalovirus exposure and HLA in healthy donors. Of note for this clone: The antigen remains unidentified.

Overall study findings and caveats: The authors listed 180 or so TCR beta chains as cytomegalovirus-associated. Using a false discovery rate of 0.05, a later analysis showed that 16,951 TCR beta sequences were associated with HLA alleles.

PCR was performed using 60 Vbeta and 13 Jbeta primers. Using immunoSEQ multiplex PCR, the repertoire was profiled, and TCRdb retains in-frame clones only, with some absent. The sample totals about 200,000 clones. The CDR3 is 13 amino acids. Trimming left V 8 bases short and J 2 bases short, with 11 bases between. Germline assignment: CDR1 LNHDA and CDR2 SQIVND (reference sequence). This sequence was found in a girl aged 2 to 10 in good health and CMV-seropositive. The rearrangement links TRBV19 to TRBJ2-3, with a tentative D call TRBD2 (6 bases). The sequencing sample was made of PBMCs. Written as DNA, the CDR3 is TGTGCCAGTGGGGGACTGTTCACAGATACGCAGTATTTT. Residues: CASGGLFTDTQYF.